The following is a TCR beta chain sequence with its context. Its antigen is as yet unknown. Profiled with immunoSEQ multiplex PCR; TCRdb holds only in-frame clones, not every one. The table has about 680,000 clones, roughly 90% seen once. Germline V CDR1 and CDR2: LNHDA, SQIVND (reference sequence). The CDR3 is 19 amino acids. The junction had 9 bases not matched to a gene; V was cut back by 4 bases and J by 1 base. Sample treatment: some 19 received Ad26.COV2.S at low or high dose, single or two shots; about 5 received placebo; per-sample allocation not given. Sampling was done on day 63 after the first vaccine or placebo injection. Ad26 vector vaccine expressed Wuhan-strain SARS-CoV-2 spike. This entry comes from a study of Ad26.COV2.S vaccination and SARS-CoV-2 variants. Study summary: Enrolled in COV1001, the donor was in the Ad26.COV2.S trial arm, which received the vaccine.

Points from the study as a whole: Possibly, TCR breadth and depth analyses underestimated total T cell responses.

V gene TRBV19 combines with J gene TRBJ2-4; 14 bases are shared with TRBD2. The receptor's source is a person aged 18-65 years who received the Ad26.COV2.S COVID-19 vaccine or a placebo. Material: peripheral blood, obtained in a trial of Ad26.COV2.S vaccine versus placebo. The CDR3 sequence is CASSTGTSGSLRAKNIQYF. Written as DNA, the CDR3 is TGTGCCAGTAGTACCGGGACTAGCGGGAGTCTCCGGGCCAAAAACATTCAGTACTTC.